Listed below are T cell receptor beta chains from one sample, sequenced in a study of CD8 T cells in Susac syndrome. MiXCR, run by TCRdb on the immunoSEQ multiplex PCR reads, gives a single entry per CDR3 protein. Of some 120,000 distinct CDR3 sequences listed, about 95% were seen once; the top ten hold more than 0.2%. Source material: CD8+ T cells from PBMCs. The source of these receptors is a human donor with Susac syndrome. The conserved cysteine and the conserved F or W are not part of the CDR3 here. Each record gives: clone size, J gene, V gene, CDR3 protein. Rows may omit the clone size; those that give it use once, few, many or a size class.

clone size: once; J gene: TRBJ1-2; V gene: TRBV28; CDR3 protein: ASSFRPAGDSYGYT
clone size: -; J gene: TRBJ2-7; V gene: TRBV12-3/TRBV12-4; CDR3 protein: ASTIRDRVYEQY
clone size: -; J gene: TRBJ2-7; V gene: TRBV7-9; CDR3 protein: ASSFGQGPYEQY
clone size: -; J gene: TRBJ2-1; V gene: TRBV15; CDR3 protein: ATSRPGDPNNEQF
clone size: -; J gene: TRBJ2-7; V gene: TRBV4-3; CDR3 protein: ASSQDRAGGSYEQY
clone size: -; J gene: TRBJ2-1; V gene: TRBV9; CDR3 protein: ASSVPSGLGEQF
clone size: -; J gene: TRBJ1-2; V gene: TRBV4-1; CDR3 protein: ASSQDWGARRYCT
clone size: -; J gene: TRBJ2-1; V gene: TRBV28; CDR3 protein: ASTLEAGGDEQF
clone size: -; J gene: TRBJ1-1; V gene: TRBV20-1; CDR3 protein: RALPGQVETYTEAF
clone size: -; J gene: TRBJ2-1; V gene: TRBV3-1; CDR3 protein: ASSEKLDWGEQF